Following are 28 T cell receptor beta chains from one sample sequenced in a study of CD8 T cells in Susac syndrome. Random hexamers primed reverse transcription of roughly 0.5 to 1 ug RNA. TCRdb re-derived calls from the immunoSEQ multiplex PCR reads in MiXCR, one entry per CDR3 protein. The sample has 200,000 to 250,000 distinct CDR3 sequences; about 94% are singletons. The specimen was CD4+ T cells from PBMCs. These TCRs come from a human donor with Susac syndrome.

The chain combines TRBV2 with TRBJ2-3; D might be TRBD2 (6 bases). The CDR3 sequence is 12 residues long. V lost 6 bases to trimming and J lost 5 bases, with 9 bases between them. Per the germline V gene, CDR1 is SNHLY and CDR2 is FYNNEI. The CDR3 spells CASRTGEDTQYF. In DNA form, the CDR3 reads TGTGCCAGCAGGACGGGGGAAGATACGCAGTATTTT.

The genes are TRBV5-1 and TRBJ2-7; D perhaps matches TRBD1 (5 bases). V dropped 0 bases and J dropped 0 bases, with 10 bases sitting between them. CDR1 and CDR2 (germline): SGHRS, YFSETQ. This CDR3 comprises 15 residues. CDR3 protein: CASSLEGPPSYEQYF. The CDR3 DNA sequence: TGCGCCAGCAGCTTGGAGGGGCCACCCTCCTACGAGCAGTACTTC.

Written as DNA, the CDR3 is TGTGCCAGCAGCAAGGGCAGACAGGGGAAAACTAACTATGGCTACACCTTC. It encodes CASSKGRQGKTNYGYTF. The gene calls are TRBV21-1 and TRBJ1-2; the listed D gene, TRBD1, was not tested against the DNA. TRBV21-1 is given as a pseudogene. The CDR3 runs to 17 residues.

CDR3 nucleotides: TGTGCCAGCAGCTTATGGACAGGGGTTGGAAACACCATATATTTT. This sequence encodes CASSLWTGVGNTIYF. The V gene is TRBV5-8, the J gene TRBJ1-3; the match to TRBD1 covers 9 bases. The trim removed 2 bases at V and 3 bases at J, leaving 3 bases unmatched. This CDR3 is 15 amino acids long. Germline CDR1 SGHTS, CDR2 YDEGEE.

The CDR3 coding sequence is TGCGCCAGCAGACGCGAGGAGTCCGGGACAGGGGCTTCCTACGAGCAGTACTTC. It is translated as CASRREESGTGASYEQYF. The V and J genes are TRBV4-1 and TRBJ2-7, with TRBD1 identical over 10 bases. The length of the CDR3 is 18 residues. Per germline, CDR1 MGHRA and CDR2 YSYEKL. Unmatched junction bases numbered 15, after V lost 6 bases and J lost 1 base.

The chain joins TRBV20-1 to TRBJ1-1, with no clear D. The V end was cut by 5 bases, the J end by 5 bases, with 18 bases between. Looked up from germline, CDR1 is DFQATT and CDR2 is SNEGSKA (reference sequence). The CDR3 sequence is 14 residues long. CDR3 sequence: CSALPSPFVTEAFF. Written as DNA, the CDR3 is TGCAGTGCTCTCCCCTCCCCGTTCGTGACTGAAGCTTTCTTT.

The V and J genes are TRBV12-3 or TRBV12-4 and TRBJ1-2; 12 bases fit TRBD1. The ends lost 0 bases at V and 8 bases at J; junction bases unmatched: 1. The CDR3 extends over 14 amino acids. CDR3 DNA: TGTGCCAGCAGTTTAGCGGGGACAGGGGGCGGCTACACCTTC. Translating it yields CASSLAGTGGGYTF.

The V gene is TRBV12-3 or TRBV12-4, the J gene TRBJ2-2; no reliable D call. Trimming took off 7 bases at V and 2 bases at J, with 11 bases between the two ends. The CDR3 has 14 amino acids. CDR3 DNA sequence: TGTGCCAGCACCCTAGGCACCAACACCGGGGAGCTGTTTTTT. As protein: CASTLGTNTGELFF.

V is TRBV6-2 or TRBV6-3 and J is TRBJ2-3; D remains ambiguous. V lost 10 bases, J lost 1 base, and 6 bases lay in between. Germline values: CDR1 MNHEY, CDR2 SVGEGT. The CDR3 is made up of 11 amino acids. CDR3 region: CATLRTDTQYF. In nucleotides, the CDR3 is TGTGCCACCCTCCGCACAGATACGCAGTATTTT.

The chain combines TRBV6-6 with TRBJ2-7, with 11 positions matching TRBD1. Germline assignment: CDR1 MNHNY and CDR2 SVGAGI (reference sequence). The CDR3 has 15 residues. The ends lost 5 bases at V and 5 bases at J; junction bases unmatched: 8. CDR3 residues: CASSHRDRGFHEQYF. In nucleotides, the CDR3 is TGTGCCAGCAGTCACCGGGACAGGGGGTTCCACGAGCAGTACTTC.

The gene calls are TRBV3-1 and TRBJ2-7; 7 bases map to TRBD1. The CDR3 has 15 residues. The V gene's germline CDR1 is LGHDT and CDR2 YNNKEL (reference sequence). V lost 5 bases to trimming and J lost 3 bases; unmatched junction nucleotides: 10. CDR3 sequence reads: CASSSGDSANYEQYF. CDR3 in DNA: TGTGCCAGCAGCTCCGGGGACAGCGCGAACTACGAGCAGTACTTC.

The J gene is TRBJ2-3, the V gene TRBV28; no reliable D call. Trimming took 4 bases from V and 3 from J, leaving 5 bases between them. This CDR3 is 12 amino acids long. The germline V gene encodes CDR1 MDHEN and CDR2 SYDVKM. The CDR3 DNA reads TGTGCCAGCAGTTCTCCGACAGATACGCAGTATTTT. This sequence encodes CASSSPTDTQYF.

The rearrangement uses TRBV20-1 and TRBJ1-1; 7 bases are a match to TRBD1. Germline V lookup: CDR1 DFQATT, CDR2 SNEGSKA (reference sequence). This CDR3 is built from 16 residues. With 6 bases clipped from V and 5 bases from J, the junction kept 18 bases outside the gene matches. The CDR3 nucleotides are TGCAGTGCCATTCCATTGGATAGGGGGCGAAATACTGAAGCTTTCTTT. As protein: CSAIPLDRGRNTEAFF.

This clonotype was detected only a few times. This chain connects TRBV9 to TRBJ1-5; D not resolved. The V end was cut by 3 bases, the J end by 0 bases, with 10 bases between. CDR3 length equals 15 residues. In germline, CDR1 is SGDLS, CDR2 YYNGEE. The chain's CDR3 is CASSETGDSNQPQHF. The CDR3 nucleotides are TGTGCCAGCAGCGAGACCGGGGATAGCAATCAGCCCCAGCATTTT.

The gene calls are TRBV18 and TRBJ1-1; 8 nucleotides agree with TRBD1. Germline V gene lookup returns CDR1 KGHSH and CDR2 LQKENI. J gave up 2 bases and V 4 bases, and 3 bases lay outside the gene matches. CDR3 length: 14 amino acids. The CDR3 is CASSRDRINTEAFF. The CDR3 DNA sequence: TGTGCCAGCTCACGGGACAGGATCAACACTGAAGCTTTCTTT.

This clonotype appeared once. The J gene is TRBJ2-3, the V gene TRBV20-1; D not resolved. Per the germline V gene, CDR1 is DFQATT and CDR2 is SNEGSKA (reference sequence). Trimming removed 3 bases from V and 5 bases from J, with 9 bases in between. CDR3 size: 12 residues. CDR3 nucleotides: TGCAGTGCTAGGGCCTTAGTAGATACGCAGTATTTT. Translating gives CSARALVDTQYF.

This clonotype has a handful of counts. J is TRBJ1-5 and V is TRBV7-9; D is perhaps TRBD1 (5 bases). The V and J ends lost 3 bases and 4 bases respectively, with 10 bases between them. The CDR3 extends over 14 amino acids. Looked up from germline, CDR1 is SEHNR and CDR2 is FQNEAQ (reference sequence). The CDR3 region is CASSLGGDNQPQHF. The DNA of the CDR3 is TGTGCCAGCAGCTTGGGGGGAGATAATCAGCCCCAGCATTTT.

The chain recombines TRBV7-2 with TRBJ1-2; D is undetermined. The CDR3 is 13 amino acids. Germline V gene lookup returns CDR1 SGHTA and CDR2 FQGNSA. Trimming removed 4 bases at V and 5 bases at J, with 11 bases between. The CDR3 loop is CASSSGGLYGYTF. CDR3 DNA: TGTGCCAGCAGCTCGGGAGGGCTTTATGGCTACACCTTC.

The V gene is TRBV30, the J gene TRBJ1-5; a weak D match, TRBD1 (6 bases). Germline CDR1 GTSNPN, CDR2 SVGIG (reference sequence). Trimming took off 2 bases at V and 0 bases at J, with 17 bases between the two ends. The CDR3 is made up of 17 amino acids. The CDR3 here is CAWSKQGPPFSNQPQHF. In DNA, the CDR3 is TGTGCCTGGAGTAAACAGGGCCCACCGTTTAGCAATCAGCCCCAGCATTTT.

The gene calls are TRBV30 and TRBJ1-2; TRBD1 agrees at 9 bases. This CDR3 is 13 amino acids long. Germline CDR1 and CDR2: GTSNPN and SVGIG (reference sequence). V trimming: 3 bases; J trimming: 8 bases; junction bases outside the gene matches: 7. CDR3 protein: CAWRQTGGDGYTF. CDR3 in DNA: TGTGCCTGGAGGCAGACAGGGGGGGACGGCTACACCTTC.

The chain links TRBV13 to TRBJ1-2, with D perhaps TRBD1 (6 bases). Germline values: CDR1 PRHDT, CDR2 FYEKMQ (reference sequence). Trimming shortened V by 5 bases and J by 4 bases, and 17 bases separated the two germline ends. The CDR3 totals 15 residues. This CDR3 is CASSGLTGFSYGYTF. The CDR3 DNA sequence: TGTGCCAGCAGCGGCCTAACAGGGTTTAGCTATGGCTACACCTTC.

This chain links TRBV5-1 with TRBJ1-1; D remains ambiguous. Germline-derived CDR1 and CDR2 are SGHRS and YFSETQ. V gave up 6 bases and J gave up 1 base, with 10 bases separating them. This CDR3 comprises 13 residues. The CDR3 loop is CASTMGGNTEAFF. CDR3 DNA sequence: TGCGCCAGCACGATGGGAGGGAACACTGAAGCTTTCTTT.

The chain uses TRBV30 and TRBJ2-4; 7 bases agree with TRBD2. The CDR3 runs to 12 residues. The germline V gene encodes CDR1 GTSNPN and CDR2 SVGIG (reference sequence). V shed 5 bases, J shed 8 bases, and the junction held 6 bases outside the gene matches. The DNA for the CDR3 is TGTGCCTGGGCTAGCGGAGGGGACATTCAGTACTTC. It encodes CAWASGGDIQYF.

The chain carries TRBV20-1 and TRBJ2-4; 16 bases are shared with TRBD2. CDR1 is DFQATT and CDR2 is SNEGSKA in the germline V gene (reference sequence). Germline trimming cut 0 bases from V and 1 base from J; bases unmatched to any gene: 6. The CDR3 sequence is 19 residues long. DNA of the CDR3: TGCAGTGCTAGAGATTGGGGGACTAGCGGGGGGGCCGCCAAAAACATTCAGTACTTC. Translated: CSARDWGTSGGAAKNIQYF.

The chain links TRBV19 to TRBJ1-2; D is possibly TRBD1 (5 bases). The V gene lost 6 bases and the J gene lost 5 bases, with 13 bases spanning the gap. The CDR3 has 13 residues. The germline V gene encodes CDR1 LNHDA and CDR2 SQIVND (reference sequence). CDR3 loop: CASRREGRYGYTF. CDR3 coding DNA: TGTGCCAGTAGAAGGGAGGGGAGATATGGCTACACCTTC.

This clonotype was seen just once. The V and J genes are TRBV12-3 or TRBV12-4 and TRBJ2-7, with unresolved D. V lost 3 bases and J 3 bases, leaving 9 bases between the germline ends. The CDR3 is 13 amino acids. The CDR3 region is CASSLRHLYEQYF. CDR3 DNA sequence: TGTGCCAGCAGTTTGCGACACCTCTACGAGCAGTACTTC.

The chain is built from TRBV5-4 and TRBJ2-3; 8 bases are shared with TRBD1. V lost 1 base to trimming and J lost 0 bases; unmatched junction nucleotides: 4. The CDR3 is 16 residues long. From germline, CDR1 is SGHNT and CDR2 YYREEE (reference sequence). DNA of the CDR3: TGTGCCAGCAGCTTGCGGAGACAGGGGAGCACAGATACGCAGTATTTT. Protein product: CASSLRRQGSTDTQYF. Based on the CDR3 plus reference TRBV5-4 and TRBJ2-3, the full variable domain is ETGVTQSPTHLIKTRGQQVTLRCSSQSGHNTVSWYQQALGQGPQFIFQYYREEENGRGNFPPRFSGLQFPNYSSELNVNALELDDSALYLCASSLRRQGSTDTQYFGPGTRLTVL.

V is TRBV6-5 and J is TRBJ2-7; D is unclear. The CDR3 has 11 amino acids. The V end lost 7 bases, the J end lost 6 bases, and 10 bases lay between the germline ends. Germline V CDR1 and CDR2: MNHEY, SVGAGI. For the CDR3, the DNA is TGTGCCAGCAAAGGCCCATCCGAGCAGTACTTC. The encoded protein is CASKGPSEQYF.